Below, 20 T cell receptor beta chains from the same sample are listed, as sequenced in a study of radiotherapy plus CTLA-4 blockade in lung cancer. TCRdb's copy holds only in-frame clones and misses some; the assay was immunoSEQ multiplex PCR. This table holds 40,000 to 50,000 clones, 75% found once. Sequencing used peripheral blood, obtained from a patient treated with radiotherapy plus ipilimumab. Every receptor here comes from a human donor with non-small cell lung cancer who had stable disease on radiotherapy plus ipilimumab.

This rearrangement joins TRBV20-1 to TRBJ1-2; D is perhaps TRBD1 (5 bases). CDR3 length equals 11 residues. Germline CDR1 is DFQATT and CDR2 is SNEGSKA (reference sequence). Trimming took off 6 bases at V and 7 bases at J, with 12 bases between the two ends. In DNA form, the CDR3 reads TGCAGTGCCACAGGAAACGGTGGCTACACCTTC. Its protein is CSATGNGGYTF.

The chain carries TRBV4-3 and TRBJ1-5; D ambiguous. The germline gives CDR1 LGHNA, CDR2 YSLEER. The CDR3 is 15 residues long. The ends were cut back, 0 bases at V and 10 bases at J, with 16 bases in the middle. This CDR3 is CASSQDSSLLGPQHF. The CDR3 DNA follows: TGCGCCAGCAGCCAAGATAGTAGTCTCCTAGGCCCCCAGCATTTT.

This chain uses TRBV29-1 with TRBJ1-1; D gene ambiguous. This CDR3 contains 12 residues. V shed 7 bases and J shed 0 bases, with 9 bases lying between them. Germline V gene lookup returns CDR1 SQVTM and CDR2 ANQGSEA. CDR3 residues: CSGYRLNTEAFF. The CDR3 DNA reads as TGCAGCGGCTACCGGTTGAACACTGAAGCTTTCTTT.

This clone was seen more than once but under ten times. This chain uses TRBV30 with TRBJ2-1, with D perhaps TRBD1 (5 bases). This CDR3 is built from 12 residues. Per the germline V gene, CDR1 is GTSNPN and CDR2 is SVGIG (reference sequence). V was pared by 3 bases and J by 15 bases, with 18 bases between. CDR3 DNA sequence: TGTGCCTGGAGCAGGACAAATTTTGGTCCGTTCTTC. It yields the protein CAWSRTNFGPFF.

The table lists this clone with a few counts. The chain couples TRBV25-1 to TRBJ2-7; 8 nucleotides line up with TRBD1. V shed 7 bases and J 12 bases; nucleotides not matched to a gene: 17. The CDR3 loop spans 14 amino acids. Germline CDR1 and CDR2: MGHDK and SYGVNS. CDR3 nucleotides: TGTGCCAGCACCGCTAGTGGGACAGGAGGGTTCATGTACTTC. This encodes CASTASGTGGFMYF.

The chain has TRBV4-2 and TRBJ2-4, with 7 bases matching TRBD2. The ends lost 5 bases at V and 1 base at J; junction bases unmatched: 8. The CDR3 spans 16 residues. The germline V gene has CDR1 LGHNA and CDR2 YNFKEQ. The CDR3 region has the DNA TGTGCCAGCAGCTATGGCGGGGGACGGGCCAAAAACATTCAGTACTTC. Its translation: CASSYGGGRAKNIQYF.

The chain is built from TRBV4-1 and TRBJ2-3, with 7 bases identical to TRBD1. Germline V CDR1 and CDR2: MGHRA, YSYEKL. With V trimmed by 2 bases and J by 4 bases, 9 bases remained unmatched. There are 16 residues in the CDR3. The CDR3 DNA reads TGCGCCAGCAGCCAACTCCCGGGACAGCGATCAGATACGCAGTATTTT. This encodes CASSQLPGQRSDTQYF.

The chain couples TRBV13 to TRBJ1-2; a possible D gene is TRBD1 (5 bases). The CDR3 has 16 residues. The germline CDR1 and CDR2 sequences are PRHDT and FYEKMQ (reference sequence). V lost 2 bases, J lost 3 bases, and 16 bases lay in between. CDR3 protein: CASSLKDMVWDYGYTF. The DNA of the CDR3 is TGTGCCAGCAGCTTAAAGGACATGGTCTGGGACTATGGCTACACCTTC.

The V gene is TRBV7-6, the J gene TRBJ1-2; D gene unclear. With 5 bases removed from V and 4 bases from J, the gap between germline ends came to 14 bases. The CDR3 length is 14 residues. Germline values: CDR1 SGHVS, CDR2 FNYEAQ. The CDR3 region is CASSPGGIGYGYTF. CDR3 nucleotide sequence: TGTGCCAGCAGCCCGGGAGGGATAGGCTATGGCTACACCTTC.

V usage is TRBV5-1 and J usage is TRBJ2-7; 11 bases agree with TRBD2. V gave up 0 bases and J gave up 7 bases; unmatched junction bases: 3. The CDR3 contains 14 residues. CDR1 and CDR2 (germline): SGHRS, YFSETQ. CDR3 residues: CASSLGLAGREQYF. In DNA, the CDR3 is TGCGCCAGCAGCTTGGGACTAGCGGGGAGGGAGCAGTACTTC.

The V and J genes are TRBV9 and TRBJ2-2; 8 nucleotides align to TRBD2. The germline V gene encodes CDR1 SGDLS and CDR2 YYNGEE. CDR3 size: 17 residues. Germline trimming cut 7 bases from V and 2 bases from J; bases unmatched to any gene: 13. The CDR3 DNA reads as TGTGCCAGCTCGGGGGGGATTACGGTGGAAAACACCGGGGAGCTGTTTTTT. It yields the protein CASSGGITVENTGELFF.

V gene TRBV27 combines with J gene TRBJ2-5; TRBD1 is a possible D gene (5 bases). Trimming removed 0 bases at V and 3 bases at J, with 17 bases between. CDR1 and CDR2 (germline): MNHEY, SMNVEV (reference sequence). The CDR3 runs to 17 residues. The CDR3 here is CASSLSVQGRLKETQYF. In DNA form, the CDR3 reads TGTGCCAGCAGTTTATCGGTTCAGGGCCGCCTTAAAGAGACCCAGTACTTC.

The chain has TRBV10-3 and TRBJ2-6; possible D gene TRBD2, 6 bases. The germline V gene has CDR1 ENHRY and CDR2 SYGVKD. V lost 8 bases and J 0 bases, leaving 14 bases between the germline ends. This CDR3 contains 16 residues. The CDR3 sequence: CAIGLAPDSGANVLTF. In DNA form, the CDR3 reads TGTGCCATCGGGCTAGCGCCCGACTCTGGGGCCAACGTCCTGACTTTC.

V gene TRBV7-9 combines with J gene TRBJ1-1; 8 bases align to TRBD1. Trimming took 0 bases from V and 5 from J; bases not matched to a gene: 5. In germline, CDR1 is SEHNR, CDR2 FQNEAQ (reference sequence). The CDR3 contains 15 residues. The CDR3 reads CASSLASGGRTEAFF. The CDR3 nucleotides read TGTGCCAGCAGCTTAGCGTCAGGGGGCCGGACTGAAGCTTTCTTT.

The chain recombines TRBV30 with TRBJ2-7, with TRBD1 identical over 8 bases. V lost 2 bases, J lost 0 bases, and 15 bases stayed unmatched. The germline V gene has CDR1 GTSNPN and CDR2 SVGIG (reference sequence). This CDR3 region has 18 residues. CDR3 nucleotide sequence: TGTGCCTGGAGTATTGGACAGGGAAGCTATTGGGTCTCCTACGAGCAGTACTTC. This codes for CAWSIGQGSYWVSYEQYF.

The chain couples TRBV6-1 to TRBJ2-3, with 7 bases fitting TRBD1. V was pared by 3 bases and J by 2 bases, with 8 bases of the junction left unmatched. Germline assignment: CDR1 MNHNS and CDR2 SASEGT. This CDR3 contains 16 residues. The CDR3 DNA reads as TGTGCCAGCAGTGAGTACAGGGGCCTCGCCACAGATACGCAGTATTTT. Translation gives CASSEYRGLATDTQYF.

The V and J genes are TRBV20-1 and TRBJ1-5; no clear D. Germline CDR1 is DFQATT and CDR2 is SNEGSKA (reference sequence). V lost 7 bases and J 6 bases, leaving 7 bases between the germline ends. The CDR3 extends over 10 amino acids. CDR3 in amino acids: CSVGVQPQHF. The CDR3 DNA is TGCAGTGTCGGGGTTCAGCCCCAGCATTTT.

This chain joins TRBV29-1 and TRBJ2-3; TRBD2 is a possible D gene (7 bases). V lost 6 bases to trimming and J lost 2 bases, with 18 bases between them. The V gene's germline CDR1 is SQVTM and CDR2 ANQGSEA. The CDR3 runs to 15 residues. The DNA for the CDR3 is TGCAGCGTCTCGCAAAAGGGGGGGACCACAGATACGCAGTATTTT. Translating it yields CSVSQKGGTTDTQYF.

The V call is TRBV6-5, the J call TRBJ1-2, with D maybe TRBD1 (6 bases). Germline V gene sequence: CDR1 MNHEY, CDR2 SVGAGI. Trimming shortened V by 6 bases and J by 8 bases, and 10 bases separated the two germline ends. CDR3 length equals 11 residues. The CDR3 DNA sequence: TGTGCCAGCAGACACAGGGAGGGCTACACCTTC. Translating gives CASRHREGYTF.

The CDR3 DNA reads as TGTGCCAGCAGCCCCCGTATGGGGGCCGGGGATACGCAGTATTTT. This gives the protein CASSPRMGAGDTQYF. The gene calls are TRBV9 and TRBJ2-3; D may be TRBD1 (6 bases). The CDR3 consists of 15 residues. Deletions cut 4 bases from V and 6 bases from J, with 18 bases between. Germline-derived CDR1 and CDR2 are SGDLS and YYNGEE.